This T cell receptor (beta chain) was recovered during a study of cytomegalovirus exposure and HLA in healthy donors. Turning to the study itself: T cells numbering about 200 million yielded some 100 million unique TCR beta sequences in an earlier analysis.

Use of 60 Vbeta and 13 Jbeta primers characterized the PCR. Assay: immunoSEQ multiplex PCR; the TCRdb copy retains only in-frame clones and omits some. The sample consists of roughly 150,000 clones, over 75% of them appearing once. CDR3 length: 12 amino acids. The germline V gene has CDR1 SGHTA and CDR2 FQGNSA. V was cut by 5 bases and J by 6 bases, with 10 bases left in between. Study-level findings and limits: A few CMV-associated chains proved CMV antigen-specific in vitro. Looking again later, the authors saw that most CMV-associated TCR beta chains seemed HLA-restricted. What was likely a sequencing artifact was a cluster of highly shared sequence variants.

Turning to this clone: Its antigen is not known.

Sequenced input: PBMCs. The receptor was isolated from a male donor in good health and CMV-seronegative. The rearrangement uses TRBV7-2 and TRBJ1-2; the D gene is possibly TRBD1 (5 bases). Here the CDR3 reads CASSPGFNGYTF. DNA for the CDR3: TGTGCCAGCAGCCCAGGGTTCAATGGCTACACCTTC.